This T cell receptor beta chain was documented in a study of shared clonotypes between healthy human individuals (dated by TCRdb to 2019 to 2021). About the full investigation: The cohort included three men and a couple of women between 18 and 49 years of age. For each donor, CD4 naive and CD4 memory were each given three plates, CD8 naive was given two plates, and CD8 memory was given one plate. To estimate repertoire size and how much clonotype sharing occurs between individuals, the study deeply sequenced the blood TCR repertoires of five healthy adults. To increase sequencing depth and limit assay-specific biases, TCR repertoire library preparation and sequencing were carried out by different laboratories using diverse techniques. Leukapheresis yielded between about 0.9 and 9 billion PBMCs per donor.

CDR3 length: 12 amino acids, cysteine to phenylalanine. Only the CDR3 DNA stays, 36 bases, in frame from base 1. CDR1 and CDR2 (SGHRS, YFSETQ) derive from the germline V gene. V loses 0 bases, J loses 10 bases, and the germline ends lie 8 bases apart. Using the deep immunoSEQ assay, multiplex PCR amplified TCR CDR3 regions from genomic DNA. For each cell subset, the extracted genomic DNA was distributed evenly across all wells of several immunoSEQ 96-well plates, and each plate served as one replicate. For sorted subsets, roughly 200 ng genomic DNA, equal to tens of thousands of T cell genomes, was loaded into each replicate PCR. Purified libraries were measured with a Qubit 3.0 fluorometer, size-checked on a Bioanalyzer 2100, and measured again with the KAPA Library Quantification kit. Every immunoSEQ 96-well plate was sequenced on a separate single-read 150-cycle Illumina NextSeq 550 flow cell. In the paper's pipeline: The immunoSEQ output contained only junctional sequences without quality scores, so filtering could not match that applied to full-length reads. To assign V/J genes and CDR3, sequences were annotated against IMGT germline references using PyIR, a Python wrapper for IgBLAST v1.9. Any read was removed if the V/J assignment was weak (E-value above 1e-6), the CDR3 was missing, or the read contained stop codons, out-of-frame junctions, or ambiguous translated residues. V3J clonotypes were defined by identical inferred V gene, J gene, and CDR3 amino acid sequence. Percentage overlap between repertoires was calculated by dividing the number of shared unique clonotypes by the size of the smaller repertoire. RTK rarefaction, the Chao1 estimator, and Recon v2.1 estimates of unobserved clonotypes were used to assess repertoire richness. Generation probabilities for all TCRbeta clonotypes obtained by the gDNA method from a handful of donors were computed using OLGA. Held by TCRdb, this immuneACCESS table contains in-frame sequences only and omits some clones. Under half of the omission traces to an unresolved V gene where checked; the cause of the rest is unknown. Clone size and the V and J calls come from that table; the DNA yielded D and trimming. This sample is represented by more than 550,000 clones; around 70% of them were singletons. The top ten hold approximately 2% of the sample.

Broad study findings and their caveats: Because the study included a small number of donors, the genetic and exposure-history diversity represented was limited. Incomplete sequencing was indicated by rarefaction of sorted-subset datasets, despite the large sequencing depth. Estimated clonotype richness was generally larger for naive than for memory subsets. Only blood was sampled, and tissue TCR repertoires likely differ from those in blood. Across several donors, roughly 5% of naive CD4, approximately 3.5% of naive CD8, under 2.5% of memory CD4, and over 0.35% of memory CD8 clonotypes were shared. Compared with non-shared clonotypes, clonotypes shared by all four sorted-subset donors had higher generation probabilities. Pairwise subsampling indicated that sequencing depth was expected to affect the degree of clonotype sharing among donors.

The donors were healthy, HIV-negative adults with no recently reported acute infections or vaccinations. All donors were Caucasian adults living in Nashville, Tennessee, USA. CD4+ T cells were enriched by magnetic negative selection; naive cells were then positively selected on CD45RA, and the negative fraction formed the memory subset. Blood was collected by leukapheresis, and PBMCs were isolated by Ficoll-Histopaque density gradient centrifugation and then cryopreserved in liquid nitrogen vapor phase. Analytical flow cytometry was used to check the purity and quantity of every magnetically sorted T cell population. Genomic DNA was isolated from every sorted fraction and measured by UV absorbance on a Nanodrop 2000c. Turning to this clone: What this receptor recognizes is not known. Per-nucleotide qualities are absent, and no much larger clonotype sits a single base away.

Specimen: memory CD4+ T cells sorted from blood. This specimen's cell subset or site label, interpreted: CD45RA-negative fraction. The chain is assembled from TRBV5-1 and TRBJ2-1, with no confidently assigned D gene. The TCR comes from a woman in her 30s in good health. The CDR3 protein is CASSLDFGEQFF. The bases read TGCGCCAGCAGCTTGGACTTTGGGGAGCAGTTCTTC.